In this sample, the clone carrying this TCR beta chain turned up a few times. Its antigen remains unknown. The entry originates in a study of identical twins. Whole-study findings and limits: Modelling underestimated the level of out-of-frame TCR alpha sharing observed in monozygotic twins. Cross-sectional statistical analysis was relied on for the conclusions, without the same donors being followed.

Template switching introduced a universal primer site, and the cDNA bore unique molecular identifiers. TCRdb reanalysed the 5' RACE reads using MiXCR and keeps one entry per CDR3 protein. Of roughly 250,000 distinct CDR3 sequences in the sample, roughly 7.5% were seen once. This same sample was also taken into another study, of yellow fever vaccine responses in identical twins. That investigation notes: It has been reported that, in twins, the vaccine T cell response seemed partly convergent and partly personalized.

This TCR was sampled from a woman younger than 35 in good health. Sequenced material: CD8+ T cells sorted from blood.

CDR3 sequence reads: CASRRGGARSNQPQHF. The CDR3 DNA is TGTGCCAGCAGGAGAGGGGGAGCGAGGAGCAATCAGCCCCAGCATTTT. J is TRBJ1-5 and V is TRBV28, with a weak D call TRBD1 (6 bases). The germline V gene encodes CDR1 MDHEN and CDR2 SYDVKM. The V end lost 6 bases, the J end lost 1 base, and 16 bases lay between the germline ends. This CDR3 contains 16 residues.